Here is one TCR beta chain with its context. TCRdb's table, derived via immunoSEQ multiplex PCR, lists solely in-frame clones and lacks some. The sample lists more than 100,000 clones, around nine tenths occurring once. These data are taken from a study of blood T cell repertoires in COVID-19. This receptor was obtained from a human donor in a cohort sampled during active COVID-19. The sequencing input was peripheral blood.

CDR3 nucleotides: TGTGCCACCAGCAGAGTAGGACACCGCTCCTACGAGCAGTACTTC. Translated: CATSRVGHRSYEQYF. This sequence joins TRBV15 and TRBJ2-7; weak D call: TRBD1 (5 bases). Trimming removed 1 base at V and 0 bases at J, with 10 bases between. The CDR3 covers 15 residues. Germline-derived CDR1 and CDR2 are LNHNV and YYDKDF (reference sequence). Looking up the rest from reference TRBV15 and TRBJ2-7 gives the full variable domain: DAMVIQNPRYQVTQFGKPVTLSCSQTLNHNVMYWYQQKSSQAPKLLFHYYDKDFNNEADTPDNFQSRRPNTSFCFLDIRSPGLGDTAMYLCATSRVGHRSYEQYFGPGTRLTVT.